This T cell receptor beta chain is drawn from a study of blood T cell repertoires in COVID-19 (dated by TCRdb to 2020 to 2021). About the study as a whole: Samples from collaborators originated in the United States, Italy and Spain and spanned both the acute and convalescent phases of COVID-19. The prospective study material was composed of cDNA or gDNA derived from T cells, B-cell-depleted T cells, or PBMCs. Subjects who had been exposed to COVID-19, were actively infected with it, or had recovered from it provided the deeply sampled blood TCRbeta repertoires that made up the dataset. The repertoires were released in a freely available public database meant as a resource for research on the immune response to SARS-CoV-2. The samples were drawn from two sources: the first 160 participants of the ongoing ImmuneRACE study, and fewer than 1,500 subjects contributed by 6 global collaborators. A de-identified subject ID, COVID-19 status, age in years and sex were almost always included in the sample metadata. Where available, HLA class I and class II types were obtained from metadata supplied by the sample provider rather than from assay-based typing. Beyond this particular receptor, the publication reports: How much clinical and demographic metadata was included differed by source and by participant, and the metadata was provided uncurated.

The CDR3, from cysteine to phenylalanine, totals 18 residues. Only the CDR3 region is kept as DNA, spanning 54 bases read in frame from base 1. The germline V gene supplies CDR1 KGHDR and CDR2 SFDVKD. V gives up 2 bases and J gives up 0 bases, and the segment between their germline ends measures 15 bases. Comment on this clone: Its antigen is not yet known. No quality values exist for individual bases; no much larger clone is one base distant.

TCRbeta CDR3 regions were amplified from genomic DNA using the immunoSEQ Assay, a bias-controlled multiplex PCR. On the study's bioinformatics: The number of nucleated cells in each sample was estimated by amplification of reference gene primers within the assay. Sequence reads were collapsed and filtered to measure the absolute abundance of every unique TCRbeta CDR3 rearrangement. Productive Simpson clonality was computed per sample as the square root of Simpson's diversity index over productive rearrangements. TCRdb re-hosts the immuneACCESS table, in-frame sequences only. Its copies lack some clones; in the studies checked, an unresolved V gene accounts for under half of them, and the cause for the rest is not known. The V and J calls and clone size were taken over from that table, and D and trimming were inferred from the DNA. The sample has 150,000 to 200,000 clones on record, approximately 85% of them singletons. Of the sample, 3% to 4% is held by the ten largest clones.

Collaborating institutions collected whole blood in K2EDTA tubes following their own protocols. For TCRbeta analysis, collaborators shipped samples in one of three forms: frozen whole blood, isolated PBMCs, or DNA extracted from either of those sample types. The chain employs TRBV24-1 and TRBJ2-2; the D region possibly corresponds to TRBD2 (5 bases align). This sequence was found in a man between 60 and 75 years old with acute or convalescent COVID-19. Specimen: peripheral blood. Here is the DNA: TGTGCCACCAGTGATTATAGGGCGGGCTTCGCGAACACCGGGGAGCTGTTTTTT. Its translation reads: CATSDYRAGFANTGELFF.